These 6 T cell receptor beta chains came from one sample sequenced in a study of blood T cell repertoires in COVID-19. Clones were sequenced by immunoSEQ multiplex PCR, and TCRdb holds only the in-frame ones, with some missing. The table shows about 160,000 clones, with 87% occurring only once. Material: peripheral blood. The receptors were sampled from a woman aged 60-70 years with active or convalescent COVID-19.

The chain combines TRBV27 with TRBJ1-5; possibly TRBD1 for D (6 bases). This CDR3 has 13 residues. V was pared by 5 bases and J by 6 bases, with 11 bases between. The germline gives CDR1 MNHEY, CDR2 SMNVEV (reference sequence). As DNA, the CDR3 is TGTGCCAGCAGTCGGGGGGGCTCTCAGCCCCAGCATTTT. Protein: CASSRGGSQPQHF.

The chain links TRBV9 to TRBJ2-3; 9 bases fit TRBD1. Germline V gene lookup returns CDR1 SGDLS and CDR2 YYNGEE. The CDR3 consists of 15 residues. V lost 3 bases and J lost 4; bases outside the gene matches: 6. The CDR3 DNA is TGTGCCAGCAGCGCGGGACAGGGTCGTTCAGATACGCAGTATTTT. Translated, it gives CASSAGQGRSDTQYF.

CDR3 sequence: CASSLYSNEKLFF. In DNA, the CDR3 is TGTGCCAGCAGCTTATACAGTAATGAAAAACTGTTTTTT. The chain is built from TRBV7-9 and TRBJ1-4; D is ambiguous. The V end was cut by 2 bases, the J end by 4 bases, with 5 bases between. Looked up from germline, CDR1 is SEHNR and CDR2 is FQNEAQ (reference sequence). This CDR3 is 13 amino acids long.

This clone has only one observation. This chain joins TRBV6-5 and TRBJ1-1; no firm D call. The CDR3 runs 15 residues. Germline CDR1 is MNHEY and CDR2 is SVGAGI. V was pared by 4 bases and J by 5 bases, with 17 bases between. CDR3 bases: TGTGCCAGCAGTTCCATGACACAAACGGGGACTGAAGCTTTCTTT. Its protein is CASSSMTQTGTEAFF.

The chain recombines TRBV9 with TRBJ2-5; 12 bases are a match to TRBD2. From germline, CDR1 is SGDLS and CDR2 YYNGEE. With V trimmed by 4 bases and J by 5 bases, 6 bases remained unmatched. CDR3 size: 15 residues. The CDR3 loop is CASSTRTSGDETQYF. The CDR3 DNA reads TGTGCCAGCAGCACCCGGACTAGCGGGGATGAGACCCAGTACTTC.

V and J are TRBV20-1 and TRBJ1-2; no reliable D call. The CDR3 is 11 residues long. Trimming left V 5 bases short and J 10 bases short, with 14 bases between. Germline V lookup: CDR1 DFQATT, CDR2 SNEGSKA (reference sequence). DNA of the CDR3: TGCAGTGCTCCCGGTACCCTAGACTACACCTTC. Translated: CSAPGTLDYTF.